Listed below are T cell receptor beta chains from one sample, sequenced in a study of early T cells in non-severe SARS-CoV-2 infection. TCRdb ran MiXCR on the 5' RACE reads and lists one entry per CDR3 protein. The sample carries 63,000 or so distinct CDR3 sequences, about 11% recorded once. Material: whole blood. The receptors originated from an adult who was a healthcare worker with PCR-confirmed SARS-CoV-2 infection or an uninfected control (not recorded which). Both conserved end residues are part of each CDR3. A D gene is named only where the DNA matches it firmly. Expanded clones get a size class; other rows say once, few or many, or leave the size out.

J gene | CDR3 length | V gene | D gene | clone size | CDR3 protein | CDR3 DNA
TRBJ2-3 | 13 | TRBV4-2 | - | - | CASSRDPADTQYF | TGTGCCAGCAGCCGTGACCCGGCAGATACGCAGTATTTT
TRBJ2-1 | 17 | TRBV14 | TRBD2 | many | CASSRGGGRAFYNEQFF | TGTGCCAGCAGCCGAGGTGGCGGGAGGGCCTTCTACAATGAGCAGTTCTTC
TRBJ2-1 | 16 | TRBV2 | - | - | CASRDDSGSSYNEQFF | TGTGCCAGCAGGGACGACTCCGGAAGCTCCTACAATGAGCAGTTCTTC
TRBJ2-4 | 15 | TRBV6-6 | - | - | CASSPTTEGKNIQYF | TGTGCCAGCAGTCCGACGACAGAGGGTAAAAACATTCAGTACTTC
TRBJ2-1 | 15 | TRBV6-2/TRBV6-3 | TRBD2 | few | CASIPSGTSYNEQFF | TGTGCCAGCATTCCCAGCGGGACCTCCTACAATGAGCAGTTCTTC
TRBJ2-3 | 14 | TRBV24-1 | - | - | CATSEGRLSYTQYF | TGTGCCACCAGTGAAGGGCGGCTTAGCTATACGCAGTATTTT
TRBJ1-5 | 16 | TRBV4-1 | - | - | CASSQDVGALNQPQHF | TGCGCCAGCAGCCAAGACGTAGGGGCCCTCAATCAGCCCCAGCATTTT
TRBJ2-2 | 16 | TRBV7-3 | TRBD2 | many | CASSRTSGANTGELFF | TGTGCCAGCAGCAGGACTAGCGGAGCGAACACCGGGGAGCTGTTTTTT
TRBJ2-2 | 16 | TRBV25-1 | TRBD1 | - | CASSDLPGQGSGELFF | TGTGCCAGCAGTGACTTACCGGGACAGGGTTCCGGGGAGCTGTTTTTT
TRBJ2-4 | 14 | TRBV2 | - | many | CASSEGGIGNIQYF | TGTGCCAGCAGTGAAGGGGGCATCGGAAACATTCAGTACTTC
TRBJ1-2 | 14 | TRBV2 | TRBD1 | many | CASSHAQGGYGYTF | TGTGCCAGCAGTCATGCACAGGGGGGCTATGGCTACACCTTC
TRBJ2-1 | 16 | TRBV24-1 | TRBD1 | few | CATSDSTGYRYNEQFF | TGTGCCACCAGTGATTCGACAGGGTATAGGTACAATGAGCAGTTCTTC
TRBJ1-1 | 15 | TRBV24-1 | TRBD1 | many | CATSDPGQGPTEAFF | TGTGCCACCAGTGACCCCGGACAGGGCCCGACTGAAGCTTTCTTT
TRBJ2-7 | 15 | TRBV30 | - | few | CAWSGGGYDPYEQYF | TGTGCCTGGAGTGGGGGCGGATATGATCCCTACGAGCAGTACTTC
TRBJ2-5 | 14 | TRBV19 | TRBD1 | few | CASSMDRRQETQYF | TGTGCCAGTAGTATGGACAGGCGACAAGAGACCCAGTACTTC
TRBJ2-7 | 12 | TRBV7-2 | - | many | CASSFTRVEQYF | TGTGCCAGCAGCTTTACCAGGGTCGAGCAGTACTTC
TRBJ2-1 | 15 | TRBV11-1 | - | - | CASSPGESSYNEQFF | TGTGCCAGCAGCCCCGGGGAGAGCTCCTACAATGAGCAGTTCTTC
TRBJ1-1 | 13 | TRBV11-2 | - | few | CASSSQLGTEAFF | TGTGCCAGCAGCTCCCAACTTGGCACTGAAGCTTTCTTT
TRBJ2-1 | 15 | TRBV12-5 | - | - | CASGLRSSSYNEQFF | TGTGCTAGTGGTTTAAGGTCGAGCTCCTACAATGAGCAGTTCTTC
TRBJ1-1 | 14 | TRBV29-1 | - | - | CSVERLLENTEAFF | TGCAGCGTTGAACGGCTTCTAGAGAACACTGAAGCTTTCTTT
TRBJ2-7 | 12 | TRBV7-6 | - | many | CASSLGGGKQYF | TGTGCCAGCAGCTTAGGGGGCGGTAAGCAGTACTTC
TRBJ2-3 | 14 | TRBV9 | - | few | CASSVGVSEDTQYF | TGTGCCAGCAGCGTAGGAGTCAGCGAGGATACGCAGTATTTT
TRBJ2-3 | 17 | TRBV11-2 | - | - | CASSFPRGGTSTDTQYF | TGTGCCAGCAGCTTTCCCAGGGGGGGGACAAGCACAGATACGCAGTATTTT
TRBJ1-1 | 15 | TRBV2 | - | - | CASRVLGGMNTEAFF | TGTGCCAGCAGAGTCCTAGGGGGGATGAACACTGAAGCTTTCTTT
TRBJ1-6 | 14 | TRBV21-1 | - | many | CASSNAEDNSPLHF | TGTGCCAGCAGCAACGCGGAGGATAACTCACCCCTCCACTTT
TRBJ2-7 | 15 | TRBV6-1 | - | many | CASSERQASIYEQYF | TGTGCCAGCAGTGAACGACAGGCGTCGATCTACGAGCAGTACTTC
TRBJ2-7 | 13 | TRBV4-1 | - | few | CASSQALLYEQYF | TGCGCCAGCAGCCAAGCTTTGTTGTACGAGCAGTACTTC
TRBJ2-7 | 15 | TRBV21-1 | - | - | CASSKQDKDQIEQYF | TGTGCCAGCAGCAAGCAAGACAAGGACCAGATCGAGCAGTACTTC